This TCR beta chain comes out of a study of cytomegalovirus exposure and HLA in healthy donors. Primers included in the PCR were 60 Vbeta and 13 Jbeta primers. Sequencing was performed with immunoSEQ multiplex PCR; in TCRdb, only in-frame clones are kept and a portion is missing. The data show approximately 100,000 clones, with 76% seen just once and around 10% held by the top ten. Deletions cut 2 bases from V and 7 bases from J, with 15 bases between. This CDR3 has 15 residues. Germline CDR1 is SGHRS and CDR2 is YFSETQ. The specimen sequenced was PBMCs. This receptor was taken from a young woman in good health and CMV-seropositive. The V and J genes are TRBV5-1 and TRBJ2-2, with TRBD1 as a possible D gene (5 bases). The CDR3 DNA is TGCGCCAGCAGCTTCCAGGGCGGTGTGGGCGGGGAGCTGTTTTTT. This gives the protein CASSFQGGVGGELFF.